This paragraph reports one T cell receptor (beta chain). Its antigen target is currently unknown. It may be a read error: a sequence one base away is much more abundant. Libraries were constructed by 5' RACE. Data came from an Illumina HiSeq 2500. A second PCR of about 6 to 11 cycles was performed with a sample-barcoded 5' primer and a J-beta primer mix. Each TCR beta cDNA molecule received a unique molecular identifier from a template-switch 5' adaptor carrying 12 random nucleotides. Each sample yielded at least 2.5 million CDR3-containing paired-end reads. All of the RNA was converted into first-strand cDNA using the Mint cDNA synthesis kit, with a TRBC-specific oligonucleotide serving as the primer. All cDNA was treated with uracil-DNA glycosylase and then went through a first 18-cycle PCR with the universal primers M1SS and BC2_uni_R. Per the source publication's procedure: For normalization, 1 million high-quality reads were randomly selected from each sample, with every read carrying a distinct molecular identifier. Reads sharing molecular identifiers were discarded rather than binned into consensus sequences. MiTCR, run with a Q25 quality threshold and the strictest error-elimination algorithm, handled CDR3 identification, clonotype clustering and error correction. A nonparametric unseen species model with Euler transformation was used to estimate a lower bound on total TCR beta diversity. TCRdb reanalyzed the raw reads on its own, using fastp at Q25 for trimming and MiXCR for clone calling, and kept in-frame beta chains. Each entry is one CDR3 protein sequence, shown with its most common DNA and genes. It is TCRdb's table, rather than the study itself, that gives the V and J calls and clone size. This sample comprises hundreds of thousands of distinct CDR3 sequences, approximately 52% of them detected only once. The ten largest clones capture approximately 13% of the sample.

The CDR3 runs 16 amino acids, cysteine and phenylalanine included. Only the CDR3 region is kept as DNA, spanning 48 bases read in frame from base 1. The trim is 5 bases for V and 5 bases for J, with a gap of 21 bases between the germline ends. Sequences DFQATT (CDR1) and SNEGSKA (CDR2) are obtained from the germline V gene (reference sequence). This entry belongs to a study of blood T cells in healthy people across ages (dated by TCRdb to 2013 to 2016). Regarding the research as a whole: In model experiments, template switching captured roughly one uniquely barcoded TCR beta cDNA molecule for every two T cells. Using deep sequencing normalized with unique cDNA molecular identifiers, the study measured how TCR beta repertoire diversity changes with age. The donors were split into four age groups: young (average 16 years), middle-aged (39), aged (over 55) and long-lived (approximately 89). To avoid experimental bias, donors of different ages were distributed randomly across sequencing lanes. The study analyzed two additional independent replicas of 1 million unique cDNA reads from the same blood draw for two donors, one aged 18 to 30 and one aged 80 or older. Beyond this particular receptor, the publication reports: Because donor CMV infection status was unknown, age-related changes in expanded clonotypes were potentially confounded. Bulk unsorted PBMC profiling prevented conclusive comparison of naive and antigen-experienced compartments. Estimates of total diversity based on one million sequenced T cells were regarded as lower bounds and as underestimates. Observed TCR beta diversity per million T cells fell roughly linearly with age, and a significant reduction was already apparent by age approximately 40. There was a strong correlation between observed TCR beta diversity and the percentage of naive T cells measured by flow cytometry. Compared with the aged group, the long-lived group had more naive CD4+ T cells, fewer expanded clones and increased TCR diversity, a pattern suggesting age selection.

The donors were about 40 Caucasian individuals from Russia, aged 6 to 90 years, who were systemically healthy. Around 9.9 milliliters of peripheral blood were collected from each donor into EDTA-treated Vacutainer tubes. PBMCs were isolated by Ficoll-Paque density-gradient centrifugation, with at least 6.5 million obtained per sample. Trizol reagent was used to extract total RNA from PBMCs, with at least 5.5 micrograms per sample. Naive CD45RAhigh/CD27high T cell percentages were measured by flow cytometry on a PBMC aliquot from every donor. Sequences were obtained from blood. The V and J genes are TRBV20-1 and TRBJ1-4, with TRBD1 as a weak D call on 5 bases. This sequence was found in a woman of 80 years or more in good health. The CDR3 protein: CSAPTGKQGNNEKLFF. The DNA reads TGCAGTGCTCCCACCGGGAAGCAGGGAAACAATGAAAAACTGTTTTTT.